Described below is a single TCR beta chain sequence and its context. Its specificity is unknown. The sample comes from a study of neoadjuvant anti-PD-1 for oral cavity cancer. Across the study: Around day 43, patients without progression received a fourth nivolumab dose before surgery. Study conclusions and caveats: TCR analyses covered only a few patients per response group.

PBMC libraries mostly used about 450 ng of input genomic DNA, with six replicates per sample. TCRdb's table, derived via immunoSEQ multiplex PCR, lists solely in-frame clones and lacks some. The sample gives 14,000 or so clones, roughly 69% of which show up once; just under 3% is in the top ten. The clonotype was recovered from a person between 40 and 85 years old with oral cavity squamous cell carcinoma. The source was PBMCs, collected before nivolumab (anti-PD-1) treatment.

This CDR3 reads CASSRGLAGVYEQYF. The CDR3 DNA follows: TGTGCCAGCAGCAGAGGACTAGCGGGGGTTTACGAGCAGTACTTC. This rearrangement joins TRBV5-8 to TRBJ2-7; TRBD2 matches 13 bases. This CDR3 region has 15 residues. V lost 4 bases, J lost 4 bases, and 5 bases stayed unmatched. The V gene's germline CDR1 is SGHTS and CDR2 YDEGEE. Using reference TRBV5-8 and TRBJ2-7 for the parts outside the CDR3, the full variable domain is EAGVTQSPTHLIKTRGQQATLRCSPISGHTSVYWYQQALGLGLQFLLWYDEGEERNRGNFPPRFSGRQFPNYSSELNVNALELEDSALYLCASSRGLAGVYEQYFGPGTRLTVT.